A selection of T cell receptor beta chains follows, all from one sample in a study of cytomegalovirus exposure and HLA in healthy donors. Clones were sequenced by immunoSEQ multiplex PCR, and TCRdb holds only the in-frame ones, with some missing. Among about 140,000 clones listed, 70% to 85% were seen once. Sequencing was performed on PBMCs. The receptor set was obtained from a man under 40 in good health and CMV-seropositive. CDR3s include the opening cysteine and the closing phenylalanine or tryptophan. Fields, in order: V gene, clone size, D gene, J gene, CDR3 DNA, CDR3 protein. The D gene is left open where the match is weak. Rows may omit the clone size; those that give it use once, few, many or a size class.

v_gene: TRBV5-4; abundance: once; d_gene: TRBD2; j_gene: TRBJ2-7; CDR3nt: TGTGCCAGCAGCTTGGGACTAGCGGCGTCCTACGAGCAGTACTTC; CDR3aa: CASSLGLAASYEQYF
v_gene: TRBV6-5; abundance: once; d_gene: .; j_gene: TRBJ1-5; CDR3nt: TGTGCCAGCAGTTCCATGGACAGCCAGTATCAGCCCCAGCATTTT; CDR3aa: CASSSMDSQYQPQHF
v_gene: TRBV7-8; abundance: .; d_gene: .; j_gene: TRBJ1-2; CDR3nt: TGTGCCAGCAGCTTAGCGGGCGGGCCTAACGGCTACACCTTC; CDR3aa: CASSLAGGPNGYTF
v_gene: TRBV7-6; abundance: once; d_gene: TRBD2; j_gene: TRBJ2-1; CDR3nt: TGTGCCAGCAGCTTAGGGACTAGCGGGAGGAGTAATGAGCAGTTCTTC; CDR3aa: CASSLGTSGRSNEQFF
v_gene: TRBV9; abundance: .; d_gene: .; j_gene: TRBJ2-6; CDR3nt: TGTGCCAGCAGCGACCCGGGAGGGGCCAACGTCCTGACTTTC; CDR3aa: CASSDPGGANVLTF
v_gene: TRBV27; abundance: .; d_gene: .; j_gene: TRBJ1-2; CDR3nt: TGTGCCAGCAGCTATGGCAGCCGCGGGGGCTACACCTTC; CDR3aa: CASSYGSRGGYTF
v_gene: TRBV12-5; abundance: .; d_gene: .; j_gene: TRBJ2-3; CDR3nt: TGTGCTAGTGGTTTGTCAGGAAGCACAGATACGCAGTATTTT; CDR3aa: CASGLSGSTDTQYF
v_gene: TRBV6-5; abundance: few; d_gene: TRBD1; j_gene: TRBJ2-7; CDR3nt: TGTGCCAGCAGTTCCGACCCGGGACAGGGCTACTACGAGCAGTACTTC; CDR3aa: CASSSDPGQGYYEQYF
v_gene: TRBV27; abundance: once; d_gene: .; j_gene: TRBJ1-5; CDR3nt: TGTGCCAGCAGTTTAGCGGGGGGACGTCAGCCCCAGCATTTT; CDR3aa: CASSLAGGRQPQHF
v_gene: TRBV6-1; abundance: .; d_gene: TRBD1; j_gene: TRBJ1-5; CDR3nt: TGTGCCAGCAGGGACAGGGGGAAACAGCCCCAGCATTTT; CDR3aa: CASRDRGKQPQHF
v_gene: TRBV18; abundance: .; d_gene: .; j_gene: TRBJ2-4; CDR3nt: TGTGCCAGCTCTCAACCCGGGGTCCAGTACTTC; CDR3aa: CASSQPGVQYF
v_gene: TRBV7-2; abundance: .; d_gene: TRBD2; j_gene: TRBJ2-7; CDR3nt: TGTGCCAGCAGCTTTCCTAGCGGGAGAGGGGCCTACGAGCAGTACTTC; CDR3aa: CASSFPSGRGAYEQYF
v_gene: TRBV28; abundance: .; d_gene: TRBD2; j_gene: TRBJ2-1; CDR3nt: TGTGCCAGCAGTTACGGCGGGAGGGTTTCCTACAATGAGCAGTTCTTC; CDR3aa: CASSYGGRVSYNEQFF
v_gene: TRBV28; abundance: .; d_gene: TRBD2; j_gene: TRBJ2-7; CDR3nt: TGTGCCAGCAGTCTAGCGGTCCTCTCCTACGAGCAGTACTTC; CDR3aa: CASSLAVLSYEQYF
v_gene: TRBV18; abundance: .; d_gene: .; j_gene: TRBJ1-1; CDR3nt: TGTGCCAGCTCACCAAAAGGGGACACTGAAGCTTTCTTT; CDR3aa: CASSPKGDTEAFF
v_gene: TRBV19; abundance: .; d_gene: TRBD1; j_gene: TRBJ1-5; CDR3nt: TGTGCCAGTAGGGGACAGGGGCTTGGTCAGCCCCAGCATTTT; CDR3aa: CASRGQGLGQPQHF
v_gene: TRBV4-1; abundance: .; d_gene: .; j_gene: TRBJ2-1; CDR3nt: TGCGCCAGCAGCCTAGCGGAGATGGGGGCCTACAATGAGCAGTTCTTC; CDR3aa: CASSLAEMGAYNEQFF
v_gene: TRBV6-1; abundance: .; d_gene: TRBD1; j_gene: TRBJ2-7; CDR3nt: TGTGCCAGCAGCGCAGGGGGCTCCTACGAGCAGTACTTC; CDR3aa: CASSAGGSYEQYF
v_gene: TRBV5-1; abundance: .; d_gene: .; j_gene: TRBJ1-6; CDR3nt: TGCGCCAGCAGCTTGGGGACCCAGGGTAATCTCCTCCACTTT; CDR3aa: CASSLGTQGNLLHF
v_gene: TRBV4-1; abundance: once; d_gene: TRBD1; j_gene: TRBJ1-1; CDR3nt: TGCGCCAGCAGCACCCCGGGACAGGTCAACACTGAAGCTTTCTTT; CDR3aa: CASSTPGQVNTEAFF
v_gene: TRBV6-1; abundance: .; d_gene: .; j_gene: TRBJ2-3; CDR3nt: TGTGCCAGCAGGAAAAGGGACTTCACAGATACGCAGTATTTT; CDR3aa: CASRKRDFTDTQYF
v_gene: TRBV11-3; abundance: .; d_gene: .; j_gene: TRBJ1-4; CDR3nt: TGTGCCAGCAGCCCGTCGGCGGTGCTAAAGGAAAAACTGTTTTTT; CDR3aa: CASSPSAVLKEKLFF
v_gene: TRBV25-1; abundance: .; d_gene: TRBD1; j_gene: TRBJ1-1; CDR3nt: TGTGCCAGCACAAGGGACAGTAACACTGAAGCTTTCTTT; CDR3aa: CASTRDSNTEAFF
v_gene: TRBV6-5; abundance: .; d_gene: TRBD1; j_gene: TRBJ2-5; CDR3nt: TGTGCCAGCAATCAAGGGACAGGGAAAGGGGAGACCCAGTACTTC; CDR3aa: CASNQGTGKGETQYF
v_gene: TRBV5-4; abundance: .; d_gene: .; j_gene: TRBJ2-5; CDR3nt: TGTGCCAGCAGCTTGGACCGGGAACTAGGAGAGACCCAGTACTTC; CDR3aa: CASSLDRELGETQYF
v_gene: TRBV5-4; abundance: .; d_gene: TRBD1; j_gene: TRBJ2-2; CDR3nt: TGTGCCAGCAGCAGCCCCGGGACAGGGTCCACCGGGGAGCTGTTTTTT; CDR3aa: CASSSPGTGSTGELFF
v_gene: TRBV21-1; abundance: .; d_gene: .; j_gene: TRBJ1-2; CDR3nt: TGTGCCAGCAGCAAAGGTGGGCCGACTGGCTACACCTTC; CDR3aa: CASSKGGPTGYTF
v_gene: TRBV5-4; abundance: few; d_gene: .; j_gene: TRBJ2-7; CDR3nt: TGTGCCAGCAGAGGCGGGTACGAGCAGTACTTC; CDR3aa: CASRGGYEQYF
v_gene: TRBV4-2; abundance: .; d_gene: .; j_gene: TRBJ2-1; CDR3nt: TGTGCCAGCAGCCAAGTAGCGAGACCGCGGGCTTACAATGAGCAGTTCTTC; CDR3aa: CASSQVARPRAYNEQFF
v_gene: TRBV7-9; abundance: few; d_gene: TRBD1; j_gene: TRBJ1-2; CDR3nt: TGTGCCAGCACCGAGGGGGCATCTAACTATGGCTACACCTTC; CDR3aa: CASTEGASNYGYTF
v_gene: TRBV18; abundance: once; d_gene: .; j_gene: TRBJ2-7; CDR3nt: TGTGCCAGCTCTAAACGGGGTCCTGGGGAGCAGTACTTC; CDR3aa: CASSKRGPGEQYF
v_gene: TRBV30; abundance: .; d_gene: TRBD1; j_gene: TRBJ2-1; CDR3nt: TGTGCCTGGAGTTCCGGGACAGGGGCACACAATGAGCAGTTCTTC; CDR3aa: CAWSSGTGAHNEQFF
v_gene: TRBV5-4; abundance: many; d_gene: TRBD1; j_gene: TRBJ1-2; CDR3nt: TGTGCCAGCAGCTTCTCACAGGGGGCGGGTGGCTACACCTTC; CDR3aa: CASSFSQGAGGYTF
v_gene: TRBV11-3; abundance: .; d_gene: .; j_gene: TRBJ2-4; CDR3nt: TGTGCCAGCAGCTTAGGAGGTCAGCGGCAAAACATTCAGTACTTC; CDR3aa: CASSLGGQRQNIQYF
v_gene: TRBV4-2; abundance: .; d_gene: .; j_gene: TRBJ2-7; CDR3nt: TGTGCCAGCAGCCAAGAACCTGACGGGGAGCAGTACTTC; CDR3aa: CASSQEPDGEQYF
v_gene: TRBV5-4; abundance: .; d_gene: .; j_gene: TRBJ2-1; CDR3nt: TGTGCCAGCAGTTTGGGGCTGGGGGGCTACAATGAGCAGTTCTTC; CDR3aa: CASSLGLGGYNEQFF
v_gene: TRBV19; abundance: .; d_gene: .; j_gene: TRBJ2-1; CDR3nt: TGTGCCAGTATGGAAGTGGGAGGATACAATGAGCAGTTCTTC; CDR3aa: CASMEVGGYNEQFF
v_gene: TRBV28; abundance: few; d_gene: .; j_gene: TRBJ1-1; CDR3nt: TGTGCCAGCAGTTTTTTTGTCGAAGGGGAAACTGAAGCTTTCTTT; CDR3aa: CASSFFVEGETEAFF
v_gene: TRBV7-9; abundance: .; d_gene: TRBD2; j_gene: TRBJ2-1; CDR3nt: TGTGCCAGCCTTAGCGGGAGCGAATACAATGAGCAGTTCTTC; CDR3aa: CASLSGSEYNEQFF
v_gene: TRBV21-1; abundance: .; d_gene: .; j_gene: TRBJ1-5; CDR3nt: TGTGCCAGCAGGCCACGGGGACAAAATCAGCCCCAGCATTTT; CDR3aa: CASRPRGQNQPQHF
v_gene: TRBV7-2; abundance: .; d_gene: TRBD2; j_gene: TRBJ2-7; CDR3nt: TGTGCCAGCATTCCTGGGGGGCTAGCGGGTCCCGAGCAGTACTTC; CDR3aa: CASIPGGLAGPEQYF
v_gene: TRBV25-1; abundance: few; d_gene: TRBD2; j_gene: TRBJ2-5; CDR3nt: TGTGCCGGTAGCGGGGGGGCCCAAGAGACCCAGTACTTC; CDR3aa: CAGSGGAQETQYF
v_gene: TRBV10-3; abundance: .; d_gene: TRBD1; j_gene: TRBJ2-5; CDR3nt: TGTGCCATCAGCACAGGGGGCCAAGAGACCCAGTACTTC; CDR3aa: CAISTGGQETQYF
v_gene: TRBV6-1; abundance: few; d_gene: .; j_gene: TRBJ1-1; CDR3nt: TGTGCCAGCAGTGACAGGAAAAAGAACACTGAAGCTTTCTTT; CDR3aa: CASSDRKKNTEAFF
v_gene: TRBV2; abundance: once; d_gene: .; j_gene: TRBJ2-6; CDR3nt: TGTGCCAGCAGTGCCGACAGTTCTGGGGCCAACGTCCTGACTTTC; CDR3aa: CASSADSSGANVLTF
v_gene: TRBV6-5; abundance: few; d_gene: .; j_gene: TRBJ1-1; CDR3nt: TGTGCCAGCAGTTACTGGAGGGGCACTGAAGCTTTCTTT; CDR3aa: CASSYWRGTEAFF
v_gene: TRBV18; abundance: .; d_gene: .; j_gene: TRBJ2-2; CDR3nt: TGTGCCAGCTCACCACCGGGGGAGGCCGGGGAGCTGTTTTTT; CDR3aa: CASSPPGEAGELFF
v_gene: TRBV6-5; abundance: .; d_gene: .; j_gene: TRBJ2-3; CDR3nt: TGTGCCAGCAGTTACTCGTCGCGCGAAGGCACAGATACGCAGTATTTT; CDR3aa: CASSYSSREGTDTQYF
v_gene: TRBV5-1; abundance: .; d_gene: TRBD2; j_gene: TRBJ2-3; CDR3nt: TGCGCCAGCAGCCAAGGACTAGCGGGATGGGGAGCAAGCACAGATACGCAGTATTTT; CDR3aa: CASSQGLAGWGASTDTQYF
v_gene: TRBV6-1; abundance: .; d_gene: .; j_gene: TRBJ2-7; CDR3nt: TGTGCCAGCAGTGAAGTGCGTTCTCTTACTTACGAGCAGTACTTC; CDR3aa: CASSEVRSLTYEQYF
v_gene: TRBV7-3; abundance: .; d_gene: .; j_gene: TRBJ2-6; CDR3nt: TGTGCCAGCAGCTTAGTTCATTCCGGGGCCAACGTCCTGACTTTC; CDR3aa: CASSLVHSGANVLTF
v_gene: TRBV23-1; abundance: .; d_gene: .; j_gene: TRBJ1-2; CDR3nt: TGCGCCAGCAGTCACCGAAGGGGTGAGGCCAACTATGGCTACACCTTC; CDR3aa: CASSHRRGEANYGYTF
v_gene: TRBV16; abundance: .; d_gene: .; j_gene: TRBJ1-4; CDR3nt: TGTGCCAGCAGCCGACAGTCAACTAATGAAAAACTGTTTTTT; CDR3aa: CASSRQSTNEKLFF
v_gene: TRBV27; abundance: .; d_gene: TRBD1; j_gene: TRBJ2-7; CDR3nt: TGTGCCAGCAGTTTGACCGGGACAGATGTCAGCGAGCAGTACTTC; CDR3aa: CASSLTGTDVSEQYF
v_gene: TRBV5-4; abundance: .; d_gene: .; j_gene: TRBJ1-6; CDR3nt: TGTGCCAGCAGCGTCCAGGGGCATAATTCACCCCTCCACTTT; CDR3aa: CASSVQGHNSPLHF